The rows below give T cell receptor beta chains drawn from one sample of a study of healthy donors' naive CD4 and CD8 T cells. TCRdb re-called the reads through MiXCR, storing one row per CDR3 protein. The sample carries 150,000 to 200,000 distinct CDR3 sequences, 65% to 75% recorded once. Material for sequencing was naive CD4+ and CD8+ T cells sorted from blood, pooled from several donors. These receptor sequences come from a pool of human donors in good health; the sample pools cells from several healthy donors. The CDR3 runs from the conserved cysteine through the conserved F or W. The order of the fields is clone size, J gene, D gene, V gene, CDR3 protein, CDR3 DNA. The D gene is left open where the match is weak. Size tells how often a clone was seen (once, few, many) or the class of an expanded clone, and some rows leave it out.

clone size: .
J gene: TRBJ1-1
D gene: .
V gene: TRBV29-1
CDR3 protein: CSVEERGAGTEAFF
CDR3 DNA: TGCAGCGTTGAAGAACGGGGGGCGGGAACTGAAGCTTTCTTT

clone size: .
J gene: TRBJ1-2
D gene: .
V gene: TRBV27
CDR3 protein: CASSLSALRGGAIDYGYTF
CDR3 DNA: TGTGCCAGCAGTTTATCGGCTTTACGCGGAGGGGCAATTGACTATGGCTACACCTTC

clone size: .
J gene: TRBJ1-2
D gene: .
V gene: TRBV15
CDR3 protein: CATSPESGANYGYTF
CDR3 DNA: TGTGCCACCAGCCCCGAGTCGGGAGCTAACTATGGCTACACCTTC

clone size: .
J gene: TRBJ2-2
D gene: TRBD2
V gene: TRBV27
CDR3 protein: CATRLAGRSGELFF
CDR3 DNA: TGTGCCACCAGACTAGCGGGGAGGTCCGGGGAGCTGTTTTTT

clone size: once
J gene: TRBJ1-1
D gene: .
V gene: TRBV20-1
CDR3 protein: CSARGNTEAFF
CDR3 DNA: TGCAGTGCTAGGGGGAACACTGAAGCTTTCTTT

clone size: .
J gene: TRBJ2-6
D gene: .
V gene: TRBV11-1
CDR3 protein: CASNTGLPGANVLTF
CDR3 DNA: TGTGCCAGCAACACGGGACTGCCGGGCGCCAACGTCCTGACTTTC

clone size: .
J gene: TRBJ1-2
D gene: TRBD1
V gene: TRBV6-5
CDR3 protein: CASSYPDRAGYTF
CDR3 DNA: TGTGCCAGCAGTTACCCGGACAGGGCTGGCTACACCTTC

clone size: .
J gene: TRBJ2-7
D gene: TRBD1
V gene: TRBV6-5
CDR3 protein: CASSYTRDSSYEQYF
CDR3 DNA: TGTGCCAGCAGTTACACCCGGGACAGTTCCTACGAGCAGTACTTC

clone size: .
J gene: TRBJ2-1
D gene: .
V gene: TRBV11-3
CDR3 protein: CASSLDGVADEQFF
CDR3 DNA: TGTGCCAGCAGCTTAGATGGGGTTGCCGATGAGCAGTTCTTC

clone size: .
J gene: TRBJ1-1
D gene: .
V gene: TRBV29-1
CDR3 protein: CSVGKVGTEAFF
CDR3 DNA: TGCAGCGTTGGAAAAGTGGGGACTGAAGCTTTCTTT

clone size: .
J gene: TRBJ1-2
D gene: .
V gene: TRBV6-5
CDR3 protein: CASSFEGFSYTF
CDR3 DNA: TGTGCCAGCAGTTTCGAGGGATTCAGCTACACCTTC

clone size: .
J gene: TRBJ2-3
D gene: .
V gene: TRBV7-8
CDR3 protein: CASSLAGVGHDTQYF
CDR3 DNA: TGTGCCAGCAGCTTAGCGGGAGTGGGCCATGATACGCAGTATTTT

clone size: .
J gene: TRBJ2-2
D gene: .
V gene: TRBV11-2
CDR3 protein: CASRNGGELFF
CDR3 DNA: TGTGCCAGCAGAAACGGCGGGGAGCTGTTTTTT

clone size: .
J gene: TRBJ2-3
D gene: .
V gene: TRBV11-1
CDR3 protein: CASSKSDRRTDTRYF
CDR3 DNA: TGTGCCAGCAGCAAATCAGACCGTCGCACAGATACGCGGTATTTT

clone size: .
J gene: TRBJ1-2
D gene: .
V gene: TRBV15
CDR3 protein: CATSRETSYGYTF
CDR3 DNA: TGTGCCACCAGCAGAGAGACATCCTATGGCTACACCTTC

clone size: .
J gene: TRBJ1-2
D gene: TRBD1
V gene: TRBV18
CDR3 protein: CASSRTGTYGYTF
CDR3 DNA: TGTGCCAGCTCACGGACAGGGACCTATGGCTACACCTTC

clone size: .
J gene: TRBJ1-2
D gene: .
V gene: TRBV6-6
CDR3 protein: CASSYAGGAQGGYTF
CDR3 DNA: TGTGCCAGCAGTTACGCGGGCGGAGCCCAAGGAGGCTACACCTTC

clone size: .
J gene: TRBJ1-1
D gene: .
V gene: TRBV27
CDR3 protein: CASSFWGQMNTEAFF
CDR3 DNA: TGTGCCAGCAGTTTTTGGGGTCAGATGAACACTGAAGCTTTCTTT

clone size: .
J gene: TRBJ2-5
D gene: TRBD2
V gene: TRBV11-2
CDR3 protein: CASSLGVAGVQETQYF
CDR3 DNA: TGTGCCAGCAGCCTAGGGGTAGCGGGAGTTCAAGAGACCCAGTACTTC

clone size: once
J gene: TRBJ2-3
D gene: TRBD2
V gene: TRBV14
CDR3 protein: CASSYLAGGATDTQYF
CDR3 DNA: TGTGCCAGCAGCTATCTAGCGGGAGGTGCCACAGATACGCAGTATTTT

clone size: many
J gene: TRBJ2-7
D gene: .
V gene: TRBV5-1
CDR3 protein: CASSWDKAYEQYF
CDR3 DNA: TGCGCCAGCAGCTGGGACAAGGCCTACGAGCAGTACTTC

clone size: once
J gene: TRBJ2-7
D gene: TRBD1
V gene: TRBV29-1
CDR3 protein: CSVEDKVGQGLYEQYF
CDR3 DNA: TGCAGCGTTGAAGATAAGGTGGGACAGGGTCTCTACGAGCAGTACTTC

clone size: .
J gene: TRBJ2-5
D gene: TRBD1
V gene: TRBV20-1
CDR3 protein: CSAPRTGAQETQYF
CDR3 DNA: TGCAGTGCACCGAGGACAGGGGCGCAAGAGACCCAGTACTTC

clone size: .
J gene: TRBJ1-5
D gene: .
V gene: TRBV27
CDR3 protein: CASSLYGGTNQPQHF
CDR3 DNA: TGTGCCAGCAGTTTATACGGGGGAACGAATCAGCCCCAGCATTTT

clone size: few
J gene: TRBJ2-7
D gene: .
V gene: TRBV5-6
CDR3 protein: CASSWSGSYEQYF
CDR3 DNA: TGTGCCAGCAGCTGGTCCGGGTCCTACGAGCAGTACTTC

clone size: .
J gene: TRBJ2-3
D gene: .
V gene: TRBV5-5
CDR3 protein: CASSTYRDGTDTQYF
CDR3 DNA: TGTGCCAGCAGCACCTACAGGGACGGCACAGATACGCAGTATTTT

clone size: .
J gene: TRBJ1-1
D gene: .
V gene: TRBV6-5
CDR3 protein: CASSYGLGGGYTEAFF
CDR3 DNA: TGTGCCAGCAGTTATGGGCTCGGAGGGGGATACACTGAAGCTTTCTTT

clone size: .
J gene: TRBJ2-5
D gene: .
V gene: TRBV29-1
CDR3 protein: CSVDQGPQYF
CDR3 DNA: TGCAGCGTGGATCAGGGGCCCCAGTACTTC

clone size: .
J gene: TRBJ2-1
D gene: .
V gene: TRBV5-1
CDR3 protein: CASSLSTGNEQFF
CDR3 DNA: TGCGCCAGCAGCTTGTCGACTGGGAACGAGCAGTTCTTC